This T cell receptor (beta chain) was identified in a study of OX40 agonist ivuxolimab in advanced cancers. Study summary: Patients received intravenous ivuxolimab every 2 weeks at 0.01 to 10 mg/kg. Of mixed ages from about 23 to 90 and averaging about 65 years, the group was 65% to 85% male.

Clones were sequenced by immunoSEQ multiplex PCR, and TCRdb holds only the in-frame ones, with some missing. The top ten clones hold around 1.1% of a sample with 70,000 to 95,000 clones, 84% of them seen once. Notes on the study in general: A proportion of nonresponders additionally exhibited low normalized T-cell clonal expansion. CD8+ T cells (on average) carried more expanded clones than CD4+ T cells.

Looked up from germline, CDR1 is SGHVS and CDR2 is FNYEAQ. The CDR3 runs 15 residues. V was clipped by 5 bases and J by 4 bases; unmatched bases: 5. A note on this clone: The antigen is unknown.

The TCR originated in an adult with an advanced solid tumor such as melanoma, head and neck, liver or kidney cancer. The sample here was CD4+ or CD8+ T cells sorted from blood, taken in a trial of the OX40 agonist ivuxolimab. The rearrangement joins TRBV7-6 to TRBJ1-2; 12 positions match TRBD1. This CDR3 is CASSPRGQGAYGYTF. CDR3 sequence (DNA): TGTGCCAGCAGCCCAAGGGGACAGGGGGCCTATGGCTACACCTTC.